This TCR beta chain was observed in a study of blood T cell repertoires in COVID-19. Sequencing was performed with immunoSEQ multiplex PCR; in TCRdb, only in-frame clones are kept and a portion is missing. The sample has 65,000 to 95,000 clones, around 79% seen once. Germline-derived CDR1 and CDR2 are SGDLS and YYNGEE. This CDR3 region has 15 residues. V was pared by 0 bases and J by 1 base, with 8 bases between. A single count supports this clone. The V call is TRBV9, the J call TRBJ2-1; D remains unclear. The origin of this receptor is a man in his fifties with active or convalescent COVID-19. The source material was peripheral blood. In nucleotides, the CDR3 is TGTGCCAGCAGCGTAGCGGCAGGATCCTACAATGAGCAGTTCTTC. This codes for CASSVAAGSYNEQFF.